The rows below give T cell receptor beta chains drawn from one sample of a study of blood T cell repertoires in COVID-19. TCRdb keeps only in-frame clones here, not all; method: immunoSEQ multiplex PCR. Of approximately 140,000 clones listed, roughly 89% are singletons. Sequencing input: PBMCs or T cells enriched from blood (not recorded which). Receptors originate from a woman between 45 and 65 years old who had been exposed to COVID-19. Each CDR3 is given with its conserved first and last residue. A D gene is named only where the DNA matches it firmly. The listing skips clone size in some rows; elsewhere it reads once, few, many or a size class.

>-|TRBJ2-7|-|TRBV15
CATSSGQPSYEQYF
TGTGCCACCAGCAGTGGGCAACCGTCCTACGAGCAGTACTTC
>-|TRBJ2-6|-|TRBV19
CASILSRAPSSGANVLTF
TGTGCCAGTATCCTCTCCAGGGCTCCTAGCTCTGGGGCCAACGTCCTGACTTTC
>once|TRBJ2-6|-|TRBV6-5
CASAMNPSGANVLTF
TGTGCCAGCGCGATGAATCCATCTGGGGCCAACGTCCTGACTTTC
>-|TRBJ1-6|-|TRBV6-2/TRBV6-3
CASSYSPWDTYNSPLHF
TGTGCCAGCAGTTACTCGCCTTGGGACACCTATAATTCACCCCTCCACTTT
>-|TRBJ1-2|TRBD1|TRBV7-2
CASSPGQGANYGYTF
TGTGCCAGCAGCCCTGGACAGGGGGCCAACTATGGCTACACCTTC
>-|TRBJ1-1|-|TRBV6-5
CASSYGRDTEAFF
TGTGCCAGCAGTTACGGTCGGGACACTGAAGCTTTCTTT
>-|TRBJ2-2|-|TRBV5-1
CASSLDQGSGELFF
TGCGCCAGCAGCTTGGACCAGGGGTCCGGGGAGCTGTTTTTT
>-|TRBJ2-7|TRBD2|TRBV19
CASSIGGVGGYEQYF
TGTGCCAGTAGTATCGGGGGGGTAGGAGGCTACGAGCAGTACTTC
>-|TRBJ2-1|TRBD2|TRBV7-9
CASSTGTSGGSTRYNEQFF
TGTGCCAGCAGTACCGGGACTAGCGGGGGAAGTACGCGGTACAATGAGCAGTTCTTC
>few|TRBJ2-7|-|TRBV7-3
CASSLIGSDRDEQYF
TGTGCCAGCAGCTTAATAGGATCGGACAGAGACGAGCAGTACTTC
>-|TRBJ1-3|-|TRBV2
CASAEVPGSSGNTIYF
TGTGCCAGCGCCGAGGTCCCGGGGAGCTCTGGAAACACCATATATTTT
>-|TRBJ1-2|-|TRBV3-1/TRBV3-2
CASSPNRDGYTF
TGTGCCAGCAGCCCGAACAGGGACGGCTACACCTTC
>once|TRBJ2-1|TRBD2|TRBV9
CASSVGTSVYNEQFF
TGTGCCAGCAGCGTAGGGACTAGCGTATACAATGAGCAGTTCTTC
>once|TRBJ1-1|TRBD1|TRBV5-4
CASSLPQGDTEAFF
TGTGCCAGCAGCTTACCCCAGGGGGACACTGAAGCTTTCTTT
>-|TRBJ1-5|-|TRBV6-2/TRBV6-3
CASSYSAAPQPQHF
TGTGCCAGCAGTTACTCTGCGGCCCCTCAGCCCCAGCATTTT
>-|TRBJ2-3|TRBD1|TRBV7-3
CASSLGPRQGGDTQYF
TGTGCCAGCAGCCTAGGTCCGCGACAGGGGGGAGATACGCAGTATTTT
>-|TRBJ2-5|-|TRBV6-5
CASKQAGAFQETQYF
TGTGCCAGCAAGCAGGCAGGGGCCTTTCAAGAGACCCAGTACTTC
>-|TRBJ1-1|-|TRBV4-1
CASSPLRNTEAFF
TGCGCCAGCAGCCCACTGCGGAACACTGAAGCTTTCTTT
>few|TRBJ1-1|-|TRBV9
CASSYTGSTEAFF
TGTGCCAGCAGTTACACAGGGAGTACTGAAGCTTTCTTT
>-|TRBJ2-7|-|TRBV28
CASSFSGGNSYEQYF
TGTGCCAGCAGTTTCTCCGGGGGAAACTCCTACGAGCAGTACTTC
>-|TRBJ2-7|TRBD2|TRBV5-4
CASSPGTSGGGTYEQYF
TGTGCCAGCAGCCCAGGGACTAGCGGGGGGGGGACCTACGAGCAGTACTTC
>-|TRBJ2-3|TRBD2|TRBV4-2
CASSQDSNSGGAGDTQYF
TGTGCCAGCAGCCAAGATTCCAATAGCGGGGGGGCAGGAGATACGCAGTATTTT
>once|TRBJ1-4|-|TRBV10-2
CASSEIEAGATNEKLFF
TGCGCCAGCAGTGAGATCGAGGCCGGTGCAACTAATGAAAAACTGTTTTTT
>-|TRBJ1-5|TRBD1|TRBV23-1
CASSRGQNNQPQHF
TGCGCCAGCAGTCGGGGACAGAACAATCAGCCCCAGCATTTT
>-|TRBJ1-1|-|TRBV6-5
CASSRLNMNTEAFF
TGTGCCAGCAGTAGACTGAATATGAACACTGAAGCTTTCTTT
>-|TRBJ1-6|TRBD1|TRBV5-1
CASSWGGQGESPLHF
TGCGCCAGCAGCTGGGGGGGACAGGGAGAATCACCCCTCCACTTT
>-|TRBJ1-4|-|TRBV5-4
CASSRGPGLRADEKLFF
TGTGCCAGCTCACGAGGTCCCGGACTTAGGGCGGATGAAAAACTGTTTTTT
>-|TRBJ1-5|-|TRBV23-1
CATDGGPFGNQPQHF
TGCGCCACGGACGGGGGGCCGTTTGGCAATCAGCCCCAGCATTTT
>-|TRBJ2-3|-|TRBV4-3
CASSLEGRGDTQYF
TGCGCCAGCAGCCTAGAAGGCCGGGGAGATACGCAGTATTTT
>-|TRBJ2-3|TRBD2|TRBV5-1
CASSVSGGGTDTQYF
TGCGCCAGCAGCGTTAGCGGGGGGGGCACAGATACGCAGTATTTT
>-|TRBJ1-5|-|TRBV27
CASTSGGQPQHF
TGTGCCAGCACTTCCGGCGGTCAGCCCCAGCATTTT
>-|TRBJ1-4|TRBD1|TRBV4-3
CASSQTGAVDEKLFF
TGCGCCAGCAGCCAAACAGGGGCTGTGGATGAAAAACTGTTTTTT
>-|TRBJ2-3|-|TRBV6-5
CASSYSSGNTQYF
TGTGCCAGCAGTTACTCATCAGGAAATACGCAGTATTTT
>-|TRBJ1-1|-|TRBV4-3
CASSQEPYPVREAFF
TGCGCCAGCAGCCAAGAACCGTACCCGGTTCGGGAAGCTTTCTTT
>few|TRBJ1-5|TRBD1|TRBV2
CASGTRGLEPQHF
TGTGCCAGCGGTACCAGGGGGTTGGAGCCCCAGCATTTT
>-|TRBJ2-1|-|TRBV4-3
CASSQNSVGVFSVGQFF
TGCGCCAGCAGCCAAAATTCGGTGGGAGTGTTTTCCGTTGGGCAGTTCTTC
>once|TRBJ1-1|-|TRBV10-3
CAISEGGAARVAEAFF
TGTGCCATCAGTGAGGGGGGGGCGGCCCGCGTCGCTGAAGCTTTCTTT
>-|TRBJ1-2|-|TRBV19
CASSPIANYGYTF
TGTGCCAGTAGTCCCATAGCTAACTATGGCTACACCTTC
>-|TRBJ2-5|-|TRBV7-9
CASSLDTGIQTQYF
TGTGCCAGCAGCTTAGATACGGGAATACAGACCCAGTACTTC
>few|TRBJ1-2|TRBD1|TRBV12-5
CASGADRDGYTF
TGTGCTAGTGGTGCTGACAGGGATGGCTACACCTTC
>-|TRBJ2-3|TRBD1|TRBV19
CASRWTGDADTQYF
TGTGCCAGTAGGTGGACAGGGGATGCAGATACGCAGTATTTT
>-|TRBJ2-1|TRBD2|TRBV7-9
CASSLAGRASGRPNEQFF
TGTGCCAGCAGCTTAGCGGGGAGGGCTAGCGGGAGGCCGAATGAGCAGTTCTTC
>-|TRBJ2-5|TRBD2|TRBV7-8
CASSQRPGTSAIETQYF
TGTGCCAGCAGCCAAAGGCCCGGGACTAGCGCTATAGAGACCCAGTACTTC
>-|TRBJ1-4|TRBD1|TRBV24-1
CATAARDRGHHNEKLFF
TGTGCCACCGCGGCCCGGGACAGGGGGCATCATAATGAAAAACTGTTTTTT
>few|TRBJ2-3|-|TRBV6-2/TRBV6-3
CASSTQTETDTQYF
TGTGCCAGCAGCACCCAGACAGAAACAGATACGCAGTATTTT
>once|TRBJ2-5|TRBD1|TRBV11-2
CASSSTGRGETQYF
TGTGCCAGCAGCTCGACAGGGCGTGGGGAGACCCAGTACTTC
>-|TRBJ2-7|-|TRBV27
CASGTRGREQYF
TGTGCCAGCGGAACCAGGGGGAGGGAGCAGTACTTC
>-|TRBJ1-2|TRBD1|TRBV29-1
CSVDRPIRGPSGYGYTF
TGCAGCGTTGATCGCCCTATCAGGGGGCCCTCCGGCTATGGCTACACCTTC
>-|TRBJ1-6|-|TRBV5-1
CASRLDSSYNSPLHF
TGCGCCAGCAGATTGGACAGCTCCTATAATTCACCCCTCCACTTT
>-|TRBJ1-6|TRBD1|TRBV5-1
CASARDRSGNSPLHF
TGCGCCAGCGCGAGGGACAGATCGGGTAATTCACCCCTCCACTTT
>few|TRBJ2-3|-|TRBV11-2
CASSLDRGSTDTQYF
TGTGCCAGCAGCTTAGATCGCGGAAGCACAGATACGCAGTATTTT
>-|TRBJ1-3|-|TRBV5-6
CASMPWAPEELSGNTIYF
TGTGCCAGCATGCCTTGGGCACCGGAGGAACTCTCTGGAAACACCATATATTTT